This T cell receptor beta chain is drawn from a study of patients and donors after allogeneic stem cell transplantation. There are a few counts of this clonotype. TCRdb re-analysed the RT-PCR reads in MiXCR, keeping a single row per CDR3 protein. Among about 410,000 distinct CDR3 sequences listed, 15% to 20% were seen once. Germline values: CDR1 MGHDK, CDR2 SYGVNS. The CDR3 loop spans 16 amino acids. Trimming took 3 bases from V and 0 from J; bases not matched to a gene: 4. This receptor was obtained from a human donor who was either an allogeneic HSCT recipient or a stem cell or donor lymphocyte infusion donor (not recorded which). It is not recorded whose cells these are; they may come from a transplant donor. The sequenced sample was blood, either unsorted or a sorted T cell fraction (not recorded which). This chain uses TRBV25-1 with TRBJ2-3; 9 bases match TRBD1. The CDR3 protein is CASSEYRGPSTDTQYF. The CDR3 nucleotides are TGTGCCAGCAGTGAGTACAGGGGGCCGAGCACAGATACGCAGTATTTT.